This TCR beta chain derives from a study of cytomegalovirus exposure and HLA in healthy donors. Amplification used 60 Vbeta primers and 13 Jbeta primers. Generated by immunoSEQ multiplex PCR, the TCRdb table keeps only in-frame clones and is missing some. The sample shows roughly 110,000 clones, around 82% of them seen only once. With 4 bases clipped from V and 6 bases from J, the junction kept 3 bases outside the gene matches. CDR3 length: 13 residues. Per the germline V gene, CDR1 is LNHNV and CDR2 is YYDKDF (reference sequence). The sequenced material came from PBMCs. The V and J genes are TRBV15 and TRBJ1-5; 7 positions match TRBD1. The receptor was derived from a man in his forties or fifties in good health and CMV-seronegative. CDR3: CATSTDRVQPQHF. In DNA form, the CDR3 reads TGTGCCACCAGCACTGACAGGGTTCAGCCCCAGCATTTT.